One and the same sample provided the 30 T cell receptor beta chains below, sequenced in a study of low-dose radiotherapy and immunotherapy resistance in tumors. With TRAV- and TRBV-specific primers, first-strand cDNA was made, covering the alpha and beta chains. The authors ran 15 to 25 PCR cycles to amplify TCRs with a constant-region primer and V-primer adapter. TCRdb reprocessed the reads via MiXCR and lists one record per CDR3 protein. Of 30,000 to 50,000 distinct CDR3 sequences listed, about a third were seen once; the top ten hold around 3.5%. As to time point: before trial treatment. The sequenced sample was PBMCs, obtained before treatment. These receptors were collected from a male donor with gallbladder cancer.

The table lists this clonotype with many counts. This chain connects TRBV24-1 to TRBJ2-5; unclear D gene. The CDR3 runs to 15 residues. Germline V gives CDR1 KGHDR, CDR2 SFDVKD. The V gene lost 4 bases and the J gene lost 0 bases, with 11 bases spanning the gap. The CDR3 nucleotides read TGTGCCACCAGTGAGCGAACAGAGTACCAAGAGACCCAGTACTTC. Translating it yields CATSERTEYQETQYF.

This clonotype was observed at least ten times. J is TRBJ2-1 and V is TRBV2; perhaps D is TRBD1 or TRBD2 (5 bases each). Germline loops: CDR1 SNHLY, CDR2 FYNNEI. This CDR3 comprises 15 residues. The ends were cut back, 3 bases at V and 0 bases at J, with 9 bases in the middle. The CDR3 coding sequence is TGTGCCAGCAGTGACTCAGGGACCTCCTACAATGAGCAGTTCTTC. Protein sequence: CASSDSGTSYNEQFF.

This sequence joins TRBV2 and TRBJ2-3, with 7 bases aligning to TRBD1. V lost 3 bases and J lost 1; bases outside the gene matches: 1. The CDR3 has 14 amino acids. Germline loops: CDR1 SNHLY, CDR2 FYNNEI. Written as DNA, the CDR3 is TGTGCCAGCAGTGACACAGGGGGCACAGATACGCAGTATTTT. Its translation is CASSDTGGTDTQYF.

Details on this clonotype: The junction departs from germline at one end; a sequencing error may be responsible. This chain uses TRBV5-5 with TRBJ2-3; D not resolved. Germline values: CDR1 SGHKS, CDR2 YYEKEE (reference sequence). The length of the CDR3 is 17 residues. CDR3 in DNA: TGCGCCAGCAGCTTGATGGCAACCGCAACCAGCACAGATACGCAGTATTTT. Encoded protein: CASSLMATATSTDTQYF.

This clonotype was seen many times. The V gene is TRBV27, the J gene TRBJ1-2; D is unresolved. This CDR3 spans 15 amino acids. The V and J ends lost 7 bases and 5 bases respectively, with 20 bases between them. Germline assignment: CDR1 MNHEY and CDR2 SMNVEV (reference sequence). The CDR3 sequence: CASTPHMGSLYGYTF. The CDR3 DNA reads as TGTGCCAGCACTCCCCACATGGGAAGCTTATATGGCTACACCTTC.

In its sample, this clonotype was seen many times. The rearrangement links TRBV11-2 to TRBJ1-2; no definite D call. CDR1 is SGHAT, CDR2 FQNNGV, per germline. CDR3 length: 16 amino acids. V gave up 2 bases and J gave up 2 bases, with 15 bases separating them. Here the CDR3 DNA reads TGTGCCAGCAGCTTAACCCCGGACGCTCCCAACTATGGCTACACCTTC. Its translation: CASSLTPDAPNYGYTF.

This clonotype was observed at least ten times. The CDR3 DNA is TGTGCCAGTAGTATTGCCCTCGGGACTAGCGGCTACGAGCAGTACTTC. It translates to CASSIALGTSGYEQYF. The genes are TRBV19 and TRBJ2-7; TRBD2 matches 11 bases. CDR3 size: 16 residues. The V gene's germline CDR1 is LNHDA and CDR2 SQIVND (reference sequence). V dropped 3 bases and J dropped 3; count of bases not matched to a gene: 7. The full variable domain, completed using reference TRBV19 and TRBJ2-7, is DGGITQSPKYLFRKEGQNVTLSCEQNLNHDAMYWYRQDPGQGLRLIYYSQIVNDFQKGDIAEGYSVSREKKESFPLTVTSAQKNPTAFYLCASSIALGTSGYEQYFGPGTRLTVT.

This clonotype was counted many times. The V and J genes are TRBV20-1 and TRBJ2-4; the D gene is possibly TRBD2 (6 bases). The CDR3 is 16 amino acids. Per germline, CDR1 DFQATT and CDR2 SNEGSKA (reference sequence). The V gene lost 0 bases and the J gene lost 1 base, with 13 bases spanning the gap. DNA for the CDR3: TGCAGTGCTAGAGATCTGCTAGCGACGGCCAAAAACATTCAGTACTTC. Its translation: CSARDLLATAKNIQYF.

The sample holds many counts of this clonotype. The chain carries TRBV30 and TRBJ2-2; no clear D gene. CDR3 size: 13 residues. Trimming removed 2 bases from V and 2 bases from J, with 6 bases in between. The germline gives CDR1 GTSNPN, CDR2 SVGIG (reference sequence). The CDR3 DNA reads TGTGCCTGGAGTCCCCCTAACACCGGGGAGCTGTTTTTT. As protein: CAWSPPNTGELFF.

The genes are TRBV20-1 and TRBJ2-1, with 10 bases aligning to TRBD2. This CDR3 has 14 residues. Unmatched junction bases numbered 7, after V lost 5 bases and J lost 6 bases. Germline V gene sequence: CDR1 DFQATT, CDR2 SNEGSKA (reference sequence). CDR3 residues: CSAGVASGSNEQFF. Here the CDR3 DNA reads TGCAGTGCTGGGGTCGCTAGCGGGAGCAATGAGCAGTTCTTC.

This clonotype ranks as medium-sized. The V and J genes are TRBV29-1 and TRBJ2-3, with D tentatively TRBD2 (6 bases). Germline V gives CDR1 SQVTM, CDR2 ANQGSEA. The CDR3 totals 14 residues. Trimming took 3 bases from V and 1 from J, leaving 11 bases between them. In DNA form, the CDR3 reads TGCAGCGTTGACGGGGAGGACGGCACAGATACGCAGTATTTT. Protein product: CSVDGEDGTDTQYF.

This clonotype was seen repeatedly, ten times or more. Here the CDR3 reads CASSQDPAFSGNTIYF. As DNA, the CDR3 is TGTGCCAGCAGCCAAGACCCGGCCTTCTCTGGAAACACCATATATTTT. The chain couples TRBV3-1 to TRBJ1-3; D gene unclear. Per the germline V gene, CDR1 is LGHDT and CDR2 is YNNKEL (reference sequence). There are 16 residues in the CDR3. Trimming took 0 bases from V and 0 from J, leaving 9 bases between them.

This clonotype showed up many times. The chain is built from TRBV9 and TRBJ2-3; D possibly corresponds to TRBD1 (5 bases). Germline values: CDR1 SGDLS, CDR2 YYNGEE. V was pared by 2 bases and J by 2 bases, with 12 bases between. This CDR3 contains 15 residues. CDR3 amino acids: CASSVLGAPTDTQYF. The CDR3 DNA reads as TGTGCCAGCAGCGTTTTAGGGGCCCCCACAGATACGCAGTATTTT. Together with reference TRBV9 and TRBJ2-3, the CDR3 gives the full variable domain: DSGVTQTPKHLITATGQRVTLRCSPRSGDLSVYWYQQSLDQGLQFLIQYYNGEERAKGNILERFSAQQFPDLHSELNLSSLELGDSALYFCASSVLGAPTDTQYFGPGTRLTVL.

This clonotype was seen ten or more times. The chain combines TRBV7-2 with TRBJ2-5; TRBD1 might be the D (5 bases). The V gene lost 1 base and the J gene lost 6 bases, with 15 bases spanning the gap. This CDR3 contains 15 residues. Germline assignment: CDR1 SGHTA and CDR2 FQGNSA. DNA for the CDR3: TGTGCCAGCAGCTTAGGGGGCGGTTCTCCAAAGACCCAGTACTTC. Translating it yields CASSLGGGSPKTQYF.

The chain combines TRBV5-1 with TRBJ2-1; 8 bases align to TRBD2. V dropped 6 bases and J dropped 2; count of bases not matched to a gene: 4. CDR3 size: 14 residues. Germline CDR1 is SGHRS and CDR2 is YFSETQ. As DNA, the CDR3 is TGCGCCAGCAAAACTAGCGGAGCCTACAATGAGCAGTTCTTC. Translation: CASKTSGAYNEQFF.

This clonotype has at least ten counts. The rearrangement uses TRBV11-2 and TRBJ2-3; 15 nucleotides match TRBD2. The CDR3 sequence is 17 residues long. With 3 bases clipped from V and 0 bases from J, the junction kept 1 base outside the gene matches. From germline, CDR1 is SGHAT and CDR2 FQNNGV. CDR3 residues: CASSLGTSGRSTDTQYF. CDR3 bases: TGTGCCAGCAGCTTGGGGACTAGCGGGAGGAGCACAGATACGCAGTATTTT.

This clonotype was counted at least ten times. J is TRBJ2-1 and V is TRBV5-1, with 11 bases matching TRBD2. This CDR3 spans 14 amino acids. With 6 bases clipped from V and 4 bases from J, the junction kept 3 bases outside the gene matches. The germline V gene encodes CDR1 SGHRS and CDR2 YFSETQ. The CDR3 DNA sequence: TGCGCCAGCACCGGACTAGCGGGTTACAATGAGCAGTTCTTC. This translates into CASTGLAGYNEQFF. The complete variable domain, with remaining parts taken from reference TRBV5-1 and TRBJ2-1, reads KAGVTQTPRYLIKTRGQQVTLSCSPISGHRSVSWYQQTPGQGLQFLFEYFSETQRNKGNFPGRFSGRQFSNSRSEMNVSTLELGDSALYLCASTGLAGYNEQFFGPGTRLTVL.

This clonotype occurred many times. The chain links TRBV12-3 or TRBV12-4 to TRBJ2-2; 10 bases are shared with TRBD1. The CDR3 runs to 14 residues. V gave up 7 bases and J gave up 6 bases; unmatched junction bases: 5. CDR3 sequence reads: CASTPGTGAGELFF. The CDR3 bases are TGTGCCAGCACCCCCGGGACAGGGGCCGGGGAGCTGTTTTTT.

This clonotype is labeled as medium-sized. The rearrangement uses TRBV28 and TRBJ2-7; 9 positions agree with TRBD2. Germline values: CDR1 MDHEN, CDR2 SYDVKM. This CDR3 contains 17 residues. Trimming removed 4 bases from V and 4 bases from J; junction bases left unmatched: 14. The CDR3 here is CASSSPQGSGSTYEQYF. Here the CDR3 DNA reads TGTGCCAGCAGTTCACCGCAGGGTAGCGGGAGTACTTACGAGCAGTACTTC.

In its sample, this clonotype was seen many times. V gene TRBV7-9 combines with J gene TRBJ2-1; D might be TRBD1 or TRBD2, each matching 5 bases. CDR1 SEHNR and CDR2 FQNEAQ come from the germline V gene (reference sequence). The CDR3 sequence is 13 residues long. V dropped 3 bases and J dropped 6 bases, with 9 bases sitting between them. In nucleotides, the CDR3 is TGTGCCAGCAGCTTCGGGGCGGCCAATGAGCAGTTCTTC. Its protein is CASSFGAANEQFF.

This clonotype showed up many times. CDR3 nucleotides: TGTGCCAGCTTGCGACAGCCTAACACTGAAGCTTTCTTT. Translating gives CASLRQPNTEAFF. The rearrangement links TRBV7-6 to TRBJ1-1; D is possibly TRBD1 (5 bases). The CDR3 spans 13 residues. Germline assignment: CDR1 SGHVS and CDR2 FNYEAQ. Between the trimmed V and J ends, which lost 8 bases and 2 bases, there was a span of 12 bases. Together with reference TRBV7-6 and TRBJ1-1, the CDR3 gives the full variable domain: GAGVSQSPRYKVTKRGQDVALRCDPISGHVSLYWYRQALGQGPEFLTYFNYEAQQDKSGLPNDRFSAERPEGSISTLTIQRTEQRDSAMYRCASLRQPNTEAFFGQGTRLTVV.

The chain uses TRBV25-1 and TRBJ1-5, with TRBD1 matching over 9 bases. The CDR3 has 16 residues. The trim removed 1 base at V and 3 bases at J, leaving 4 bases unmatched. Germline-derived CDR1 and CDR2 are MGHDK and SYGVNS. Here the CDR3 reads CASSESGTGNNQPQHF. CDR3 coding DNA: TGTGCCAGCAGTGAATCCGGGACAGGGAACAATCAGCCCCAGCATTTT.

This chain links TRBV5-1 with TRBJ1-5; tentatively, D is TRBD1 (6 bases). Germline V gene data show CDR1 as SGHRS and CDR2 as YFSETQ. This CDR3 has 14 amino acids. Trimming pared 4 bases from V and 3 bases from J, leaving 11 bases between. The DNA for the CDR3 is TGCGCCAGCAGCCCTACAGGGCCCAATCAGCCCCAGCATTTT. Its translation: CASSPTGPNQPQHF.

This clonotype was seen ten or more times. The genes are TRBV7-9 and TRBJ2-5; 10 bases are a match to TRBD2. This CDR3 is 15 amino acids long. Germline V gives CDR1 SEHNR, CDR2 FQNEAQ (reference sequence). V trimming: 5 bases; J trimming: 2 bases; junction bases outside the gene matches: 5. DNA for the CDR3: TGTGCCAGCAGCAGAGCGGGGGGGGGACAAGAGACCCAGTACTTC. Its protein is CASSRAGGGQETQYF.

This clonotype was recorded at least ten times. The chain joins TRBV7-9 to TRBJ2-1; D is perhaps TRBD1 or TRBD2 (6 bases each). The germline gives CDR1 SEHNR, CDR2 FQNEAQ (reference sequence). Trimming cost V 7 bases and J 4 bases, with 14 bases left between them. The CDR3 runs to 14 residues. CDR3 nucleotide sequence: TGTGCCAGCACCTATGGGGGGCCTTACAATGAGCAGTTCTTC. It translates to CASTYGGPYNEQFF.

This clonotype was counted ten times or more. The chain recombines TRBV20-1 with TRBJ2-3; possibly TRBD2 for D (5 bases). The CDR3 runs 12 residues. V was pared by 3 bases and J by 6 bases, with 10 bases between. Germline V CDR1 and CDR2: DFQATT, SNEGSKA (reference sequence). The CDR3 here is CSASSSIDTQYF. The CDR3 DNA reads TGCAGTGCTAGTTCTAGCATCGATACGCAGTATTTT.

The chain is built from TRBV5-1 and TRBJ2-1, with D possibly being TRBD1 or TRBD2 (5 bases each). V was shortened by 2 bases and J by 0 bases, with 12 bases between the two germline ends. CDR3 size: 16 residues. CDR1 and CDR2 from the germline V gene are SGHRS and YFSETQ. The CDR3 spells CASSLGPGPSYNEQFF. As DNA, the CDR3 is TGCGCCAGCAGCTTAGGACCGGGACCCTCCTACAATGAGCAGTTCTTC.

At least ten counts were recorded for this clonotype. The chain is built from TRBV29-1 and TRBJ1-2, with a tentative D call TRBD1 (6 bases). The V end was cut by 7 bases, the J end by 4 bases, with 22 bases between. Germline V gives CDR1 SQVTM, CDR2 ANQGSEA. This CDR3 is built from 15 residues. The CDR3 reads CSAPRGGARGYGYTF. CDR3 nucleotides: TGCAGCGCCCCTCGTGGGGGGGCAAGAGGCTATGGCTACACCTTC.

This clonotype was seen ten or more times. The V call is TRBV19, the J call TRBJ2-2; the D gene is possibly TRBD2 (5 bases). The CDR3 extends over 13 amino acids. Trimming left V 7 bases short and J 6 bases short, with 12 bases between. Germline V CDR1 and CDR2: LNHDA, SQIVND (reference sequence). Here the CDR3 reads CASTPGLAGELFF. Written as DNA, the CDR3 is TGTGCCAGTACACCAGGACTGGCCGGGGAGCTGTTTTTT.

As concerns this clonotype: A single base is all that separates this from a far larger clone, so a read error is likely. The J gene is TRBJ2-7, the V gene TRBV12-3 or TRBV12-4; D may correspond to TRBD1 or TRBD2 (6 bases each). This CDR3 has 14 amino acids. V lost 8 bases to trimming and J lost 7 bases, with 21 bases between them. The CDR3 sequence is CASARSGAVNEQYF. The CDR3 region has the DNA TGTGCCAGCGCCCGTTCGGGGGCTGTCAATGAGCAGTACTTC.